These T cell receptor beta chains were read from a single sample in a study of blood T cell repertoires in COVID-19. Measured with immunoSEQ multiplex PCR; TCRdb has only the in-frame clones, and not every one. In the table there are 55,000 to 75,000 clones, roughly four fifths of which are singletons. The sample was peripheral blood. The receptors were gathered from a man aged 70 or older with acute or convalescent COVID-19. CDR3s include the opening cysteine and the closing phenylalanine or tryptophan. D genes are given only for firm matches. Clone size appears in some rows only: once, few, many, or a class for an expanded clone.

J | size | V | D | DNA | CDR3
TRBJ2-7 | - | TRBV5-4 | TRBD1 | TGTGCCAGCAGCTTTCGGACAGGGGTTTCCTACGAGCAGTACTTC | CASSFRTGVSYEQYF
TRBJ2-3 | - | TRBV19 | TRBD2 | TGTGCCAGTAGTCGGGCGGGAGACCGAGATACGCAGTATTTT | CASSRAGDRDTQYF
TRBJ1-1 | - | TRBV7-2 | - | TGTGCCAGCAGCTTACCAGGGGTGAACACTGAAGCTTTCTTT | CASSLPGVNTEAFF
TRBJ1-4 | - | TRBV21-1 | - | TGTGCCAGCAGCACGGACAGTGAGATTGATGAAAAACTGTTTTTT | CASSTDSEIDEKLFF
TRBJ2-2 | - | TRBV10-3 | TRBD1 | TGTGCCATCAATAGGGGTCCGGACAGGGCGGTTGTCCGCGGGGAGCTGTTTTTT | CAINRGPDRAVVRGELFF
TRBJ1-2 | few | TRBV19 | - | TGTGCCAGTCAAACAGGGTTTGGCTACACCTTC | CASQTGFGYTF
TRBJ1-5 | many | TRBV18 | - | TGTGCCAGCTCACCCGACGCAAGGGGGCCCCAGCATTTT | CASSPDARGPQHF
TRBJ1-1 | - | TRBV5-1 | - | TGCGCCAGCAGCTTGGGTGTCATGAACACTGAAGCTTTCTTT | CASSLGVMNTEAFF
TRBJ1-5 | - | TRBV4-1 | TRBD1 | TGCGCCAGCAGCGCACAGGGGAATCAGCCCCAGCATTTT | CASSAQGNQPQHF
TRBJ1-6 | once | TRBV5-1 | - | TGCGCCAGCAGCCCGGGACGAGGGGGAAATTCACCCCTCCACTTT | CASSPGRGGNSPLHF
TRBJ1-1 | - | TRBV7-2 | - | TGTGCCAGCAGCTTAGATTTGTTTGGGGGCGTTGGGAACACTGAAGCTTTCTTT | CASSLDLFGGVGNTEAFF
TRBJ1-4 | - | TRBV7-2 | - | TGTGCCAGCAGCTCGAGGCGGCTGACCAATGAAAAACTGTTTTTT | CASSSRRLTNEKLFF
TRBJ1-1 | - | TRBV5-8 | - | TGTGCCAGCAGAGGGGTGGAGGGGTCGGGCACTGAAGCTTTCTTT | CASRGVEGSGTEAFF
TRBJ1-3 | - | TRBV10-3 | - | TGTGCCATCAGGAAGGGAGGGGGGCCACGAGGATCTGGAAACACCATATATTTT | CAIRKGGGPRGSGNTIYF
TRBJ1-2 | few | TRBV16 | - | TGTGCCAGCAGCCGAGGGGGTGGCTACACCTTC | CASSRGGGYTF
TRBJ1-5 | - | TRBV19 | - | TGTGCCAGTAGTATATCAGGGGACAATCAGCCCCAGCATTTT | CASSISGDNQPQHF
TRBJ2-6 | - | TRBV6-5 | - | TGTGCCAGCAGTTACTCACGGGTTTCTGGGGCCAACGTCCTGACTTTC | CASSYSRVSGANVLTF
TRBJ1-5 | - | TRBV5-6 | - | TGTGCCAGCAGCTGGAGGTCCGGAGGCATCAATCAGCCCCAGCATTTT | CASSWRSGGINQPQHF
TRBJ1-1 | - | TRBV19 | - | TGTGCCAGTAGTATGGGACAGAACACTGAAGCTTTCTTT | CASSMGQNTEAFF
TRBJ1-6 | - | TRBV27 | - | TGTGCCAGCAGTTTATCGGGGGCAGTGAGCTCCTATAATTCACCCCTCCACTTT | CASSLSGAVSSYNSPLHF
TRBJ2-1 | few | TRBV14 | TRBD2 | TGTGCCAGCAGCCCGCTAGGACTAGCGGGAGTCCATGAGCAGTTCTTC | CASSPLGLAGVHEQFF
TRBJ2-2 | once | TRBV2 | - | TGTGCCAGCAGTACCGGGGATTGGGCCGGGGAGCTGTTTTTT | CASSTGDWAGELFF
TRBJ2-5 | few | TRBV19 | TRBD1 | TGTGCCAGTAGTTCGACAGGGTCGGAGACCCAGTACTTC | CASSSTGSETQYF
TRBJ2-7 | - | TRBV7-6 | TRBD2 | TGTGCCAGCAGCTTAGATCAGGGACTAGCGGGTCCTGACCACCGCTACGAGCAGTACTTC | CASSLDQGLAGPDHRYEQYF
TRBJ1-2 | - | TRBV29-1 | TRBD1 | TGCAGCGTTGAGGGTGGACAGGACTATGGCTACACCTTC | CSVEGGQDYGYTF
TRBJ2-7 | - | TRBV7-9 | - | TGTGCCAGCAGCATTACAGGGAAAGAGCAGTACTTC | CASSITGKEQYF
TRBJ1-5 | - | TRBV5-6 | - | TGTGCCAGCAGCCCTTCCTCCGCGGGCTATAGCAATCAGCCCCAGCATTTT | CASSPSSAGYSNQPQHF
TRBJ1-2 | once | TRBV7-8 | - | TGTGCCAGCAGCTTAAGGGCGCAGGACCGTGGGGGGTATGGCTACACCTTC | CASSLRAQDRGGYGYTF
TRBJ2-7 | - | TRBV18 | - | TGTGCCAGCTCACCCCCCAACACCCGTACCTACGAGCAGTACTTC | CASSPPNTRTYEQYF
TRBJ2-1 | - | TRBV9 | TRBD2 | TGTGCCAGCAGTGCTAGCGGGGGCCCCTACAATGAGCAGTTCTTC | CASSASGGPYNEQFF
TRBJ1-2 | - | TRBV25-1 | - | TGTGCCAGCAGTGAGGGGGGGCCCTATGGCTACACCTTC | CASSEGGPYGYTF
TRBJ2-7 | - | TRBV7-2 | - | TGTGCCAGCAGCTTCGAAGCGGGACACTACGAGCAGTACTTC | CASSFEAGHYEQYF
TRBJ2-1 | - | TRBV9 | TRBD2 | TGTGCCAGCAGCGCTTACTTGCGGGAGAATGAGCAGTTCTTC | CASSAYLRENEQFF
TRBJ2-3 | few | TRBV30 | TRBD2 | TGTGCCTGGACTAGGTGGGAGGGCAGAACAGATACGCAGTATTTT | CAWTRWEGRTDTQYF
TRBJ2-5 | - | TRBV29-1 | - | TGCAGCGTTGTCGGCGGGGAAGAGACCCAGTACTTC | CSVVGGEETQYF
TRBJ2-1 | - | TRBV28 | - | TGTGCCAGCAGTCCATACCACAGGGAGAGGCAGTTCTTC | CASSPYHRERQFF
TRBJ2-6 | few | TRBV11-2 | - | TGTGCCAGCAGCCCCCTCGGGTCTGGGGCCAACGTCCTGACTTTC | CASSPLGSGANVLTF
TRBJ2-3 | - | TRBV5-1 | - | TGCGCCAGCAGCTTGGAGGTGGCGGCACTGACTAGCACAGATACGCAGTATTTT | CASSLEVAALTSTDTQYF
TRBJ1-2 | - | TRBV30 | TRBD1 | TGTGCCTGGAGGCGAGACAGGGGAGGAGGCTACACCTTC | CAWRRDRGGGYTF
TRBJ1-2 | - | TRBV5-1 | - | TGCGCCAGTGGGGGCGCAGGGGCTAACTATGGCTACACCTTC | CASGGAGANYGYTF
TRBJ2-7 | - | TRBV4-1 | - | TGCGCCAGCAGCCCGCCGGACTCCATATACGAGCAGTACTTC | CASSPPDSIYEQYF
TRBJ1-1 | - | TRBV3-1/TRBV3-2 | - | TGTGCCAGCAGCCAAGAATTGAGTCGGGCTTTCTTT | CASSQELSRAFF
TRBJ2-1 | - | TRBV5-1 | - | TGCGCCAGCAGCGGGACTTCCTACAATGAGCAGTTCTTC | CASSGTSYNEQFF
TRBJ1-1 | - | TRBV2 | - | TGTGCCGCCTCAGGTAGGCAGAACACTGAAGCTTTCTTT | CAASGRQNTEAFF
TRBJ1-4 | - | TRBV11-2 | TRBD1 | TGTGCCAGCAGCCAAGGGACAGGGGAGTTACTCAATGAAAAACTGTTTTTT | CASSQGTGELLNEKLFF
TRBJ1-1 | - | TRBV7-8 | - | TGTGCCAGCAGCCTCCGGCCCGGGTTGAACACTGAAGCTTTCTTT | CASSLRPGLNTEAFF
TRBJ1-1 | - | TRBV7-9 | - | TGTGCCAGCAGCTCCTACAGGGCGAGGGCTTTCTTT | CASSSYRARAFF
TRBJ1-1 | - | TRBV9 | - | TGTGCCAGCAGCTTCCGGGAGAACACTGAAGCTTTCTTT | CASSFRENTEAFF
TRBJ2-7 | - | TRBV4-1 | TRBD2 | TGCGCCAGCAGCCGGGAGGAATGGACTAGCGGGACCTACGAGCAGTACTTC | CASSREEWTSGTYEQYF
TRBJ1-1 | - | TRBV27 | TRBD1 | TGTGCCAGCAGTTACCGGACAGGGGTAAAGAACACTGAAGCTTTCTTT | CASSYRTGVKNTEAFF
TRBJ2-5 | - | TRBV28 | TRBD1 | TGTGCCAGCAGCACCATCGGGACAGGGTTAGAGACCCAGTACTTC | CASSTIGTGLETQYF